The 6 T cell receptor beta chains presented below share a single source sample, sequenced in a study of long-term antiretroviral therapy in people with HIV (dated by TCRdb to the early 2020s). The immunoSEQ hsTCRB v3.0 assay was used at survey level resolution to sequence the TRB variable region. Entries here come from immuneACCESS through TCRdb and include only in-frame sequences with V and J called. Some clones fail to appear in such tables; in the studies checked, an unresolved V gene covers under half of the shortfall, and the cause of the remainder is unknown. The sample table records approximately 20,000 clones; 79% of these occur just once. The ten largest clones represent roughly a tenth of the sample. Sequencing used unsorted PBMCs, obtained 4.1 years after starting antiretroviral therapy. These receptor sequences come from a woman aged 40 to 49 with HIV.

The V gene is TRBV18, the J gene TRBJ2-1, with a possible D match to TRBD2 (5 bases). There are 16 residues in the CDR3. V lost 3 bases and J lost 6, with 18 bases in between. Germline assignment: CDR1 KGHSH and CDR2 LQKENI. As DNA, the CDR3 is TGTGCCAGCTCACCCGACCGTAGGCGGGCGGGCAATGAGCAGTTCTTC. It is translated as CASSPDRRRAGNEQFF.

The rearrangement links TRBV5-1 to TRBJ1-2; tentatively, D is TRBD1 (6 bases). V was pared by 4 bases and J by 2 bases, with 12 bases between. Germline CDR1 is SGHRS and CDR2 is YFSETQ. The CDR3 loop spans 14 amino acids. CDR3 sequence reads: CASSILTGNYGYTF. As DNA, the CDR3 is TGCGCCAGCAGCATACTAACAGGGAACTATGGCTACACCTTC.

This rearrangement joins TRBV5-4 to TRBJ2-1; 9 nucleotides line up with TRBD1. V was pared by 4 bases and J by 3 bases, with 5 bases of the junction left unmatched. Germline CDR1 reads SGHNT; CDR2 reads YYREEE (reference sequence). The CDR3 is 15 residues long. The chain's CDR3 is CASSRGQGSYNEQFF. In DNA form, the CDR3 reads TGTGCCAGCAGCCGTGGACAGGGGAGCTACAATGAGCAGTTCTTC.

The gene calls are TRBV19 and TRBJ1-5; possibly TRBD1 for D (6 bases). Germline CDR1 is LNHDA and CDR2 is SQIVND (reference sequence). This CDR3 has 14 residues. V was cut by 7 bases and J by 4 bases, with 14 bases left in between. The CDR3 DNA sequence: TGTGCCAGTAATGGTGACAGGAGGAATCAGCCCCAGCATTTT. Protein: CASNGDRRNQPQHF. The whole variable domain, remainder taken from reference TRBV19 and TRBJ1-5, is DGGITQSPKYLFRKEGQNVTLSCEQNLNHDAMYWYRQDPGQGLRLIYYSQIVNDFQKGDIAEGYSVSREKKESFPLTVTSAQKNPTAFYLCASNGDRRNQPQHFGDGTRLSIL.

The gene calls are TRBV7-2 and TRBJ2-7, with 10 bases fitting TRBD2. Germline CDR1 reads SGHTA; CDR2 reads FQGNSA. This CDR3 has 14 residues. After removal of 4 bases from V and 3 bases from J, the junction contained 3 bases not matched to a gene. The CDR3 DNA is TGTGCCAGCAGCTCATGGACTAGCGGCTACGAGCAGTACTTC. It codes for CASSSWTSGYEQYF.

V and J are TRBV6-1 and TRBJ1-2; D unclear. Germline V CDR1 and CDR2: MNHNS, SASEGT. The CDR3 totals 13 residues. V dropped 0 bases and J dropped 4 bases, with 6 bases sitting between them. The CDR3 region is CASSEAGSYGYTF. Here the CDR3 DNA reads TGTGCCAGCAGTGAAGCCGGCAGCTATGGCTACACCTTC.